This note documents a single T cell receptor beta chain sequence. Its matching antigen is unknown. The source of the sample is a study of breast tumors, draining lymph nodes, adjacent tissues. Study observations and caveats: Tumor TCR diversity was below lymph nodes but above nontumor tissue. Data only fit, rather than demonstrated, lymph node origin of most tumor T cells. Tumor and nontumor repertoires were significantly more similar in luminal-like than in basal-like breast cancer.

Trimming at V came to 5 bases and at J to 4 bases, leaving 0 bases not matched to a gene. Germline CDR1 KGHDR, CDR2 SFDVKD. This CDR3 comprises 12 residues. MiXCR, run by TCRdb on the multiplex PCR reads, gives a single entry per CDR3 protein. The sample carries approximately 22,000 distinct CDR3 sequences, roughly 58% recorded once. The genes are TRBV24-1 and TRBJ2-5; 7 bases line up with TRBD1. The source of this sequence is a female donor with breast cancer. Some clones in this sample may be carry-over from other donors' samples. The sequenced sample consisted of breast tumor tissue. CDR3 amino acids: CATSAGGETQYF. The CDR3 DNA follows: TGTGCCACCAGTGCAGGGGGAGAGACCCAGTACTTC.